This T cell receptor (beta chain) was sequenced during a study of neoadjuvant anti-PD-1 for oral cavity cancer (dated by TCRdb to the early 2020s). For context, the study as a whole: Before curative-intent surgical resection, most patients were given three to four biweekly doses of nivolumab at 3 mg/kg. Patients without progression received a fourth nivolumab dose around day 43 and underwent definitive surgical resection on days 50-56. Under RECIST 1.1, patients with complete response, partial response or stable disease were classed as responders, and patients with progression were classed as non-responders. There were 12 patients in the parent correlative cohort, and the response rate was around 35%.

From the cysteine through the phenylalanine, the CDR3 covers 17 amino acids. Just CDR3 DNA is preserved here, 51 bases in frame from base 1. After removal of 3 bases from V and 3 bases from J, the junction retains 9 bases not matched to a gene. CDR1 and CDR2 (GTSNPN, SVGIG) derive from the germline V gene (reference sequence). The intended sense of this specimen's time point label: before neoadjuvant nivolumab. Patients were newly diagnosed with stage II-IVA oral cavity squamous cell carcinoma and had received no prior systemic or radiation treatment. Everyone in the cohort had locally advanced, HPV-negative oral cavity squamous cell carcinoma. Peripheral blood mononuclear cells were analyzed directly, without maintenance or expansion in culture. The samples were obtained from a longitudinal correlative study of a single-arm phase II trial testing neoadjuvant nivolumab in oral cavity squamous cell carcinoma. Genomic DNA-based TCRbeta sequencing was performed on subject-matched pre- and post-treatment PBMCs and tumors from three responders and three non-responders. Peripheral blood mononuclear cells were collected before nivolumab treatment and again after treatment, at the time of surgery. The Maxwell RSC DNA from Cells kit was used to isolate genomic DNA from PBMCs.

The full study reports these points: Higher pretreatment blood Treg/Th17 ratios correlated with higher pretreatment blood TCRbeta clonality and lower post-treatment tumor TCRbeta clonality. TCR analyses included only three patients per response group, and the authors called for larger cohorts for validation. Within PBMCs, T cell clonality (Gini index) was significantly higher in non-responders than responders after neoadjuvant nivolumab.

Points on this clone: Which antigen it targets is not known. Per-nucleotide qualities are absent, and no much larger clonotype sits a single base away.

For deep sequencing of PBMC libraries, mostly around 480 ng of input genomic DNA was used, and six replicates were run per sample. The immunoSEQ hsTCRbeta kit was used to prepare TCRbeta libraries, following the manufacturer's instructions. The completed libraries were mixed into a single pool at 3 nM, then sequenced with an Illumina NovaSeq 6000 S4 flow cell. In the paper's pipeline: Raw data preprocessing and quality control were performed with the immunoSEQ Analyzer. The analysis was restricted to productive rearrangements, with each unique CDR3 amino acid sequence defining a clonotype. Using the R package tcR, the researchers computed the Gini-Simpson index as their estimate of repertoire clonality. Student's t test was used to compare Gini indices, while Pearson correlation assessed associations with tumor size change. In its TCRdb copy, this immuneACCESS table keeps in-frame sequences only and misses some clones. Where compared with another copy, unresolved V genes explain less than half of these, and the others have no known cause. That table gives V, J and clone size, and the DNA gave D and trimming. Across this sample there are 12,000 to 15,000 clones, with less than 85% seen only once. The ten largest clones add up to 3% of the sample.

Sequenced material: PBMCs, taken before nivolumab (anti-PD-1) treatment. The TCR comes from a person between 40 and 80 years old with oral cavity squamous cell carcinoma. The chain was built from TRBV30 and TRBJ2-1; TRBD2 lines up with 12 middle nucleotides. The DNA sequence is TGTGCCTGGAGAACCGGACTAGCGGGAAGATTCTACAATGAGCAGTTCTTC. Its translation reads: CAWRTGLAGRFYNEQFF.